This entry concerns a single T cell receptor beta chain. The sample comes from a study of STAT5B mutations in CD4+ large granular lymphocyte leukemia. The data were produced by immunoSEQ multiplex PCR, yet TCRdb's version contains in-frame clones alone and is incomplete. The profile shows around 30,000 clones, 65% to 80% of them singletons. In germline, CDR1 is LNHDA, CDR2 SQIVND (reference sequence). The V gene lost 7 bases and the J gene lost 2 bases, with 15 bases spanning the gap. This CDR3 contains 15 residues. This chain joins TRBV19 and TRBJ1-5; D not certain. Sequences were obtained from CD4+ T cells from blood buffy coats. The sequence derives from a human donor in good health. The CDR3 region has the DNA TGTGCCAGTACAGACACACCAAACGGCAATCAGCCCCAGCATTTT. This translates into CASTDTPNGNQPQHF.